This T cell receptor beta chain was profiled in a study of T cell responses to AZD1222 COVID-19 vaccine. General study results and limits: Nearly half of unique spike-specific TCRs reportedly avoided B.1.351 and B.1.1.7 mutated regions. Possibly, clonal diversity was underestimated; donors were largely white British and included more females.

TCRdb's copy holds only in-frame clones and misses some; the assay was immunoSEQ multiplex PCR. Of some 170,000 clones listed, just over 90% were seen once; the top ten hold roughly 2.5%. On this clone itself: Its antigen is unknown.

The sequenced sample was peripheral blood, obtained on day 0 of AZD1222 vaccination. The sequence was collected from an adult in good health.

In DNA, the CDR3 is TGTGCCAGCAGCTCCCCCCAACAGGGCTCTGGAAACACCATATATTTT. As protein: CASSSPQQGSGNTIYF. The rearrangement joins TRBV13 to TRBJ1-3, with D possibly TRBD1 on 6 matching bases. V dropped 4 bases and J dropped 0 bases, with 13 bases sitting between them. From germline, CDR1 is PRHDT and CDR2 FYEKMQ (reference sequence). This CDR3 comprises 16 residues.